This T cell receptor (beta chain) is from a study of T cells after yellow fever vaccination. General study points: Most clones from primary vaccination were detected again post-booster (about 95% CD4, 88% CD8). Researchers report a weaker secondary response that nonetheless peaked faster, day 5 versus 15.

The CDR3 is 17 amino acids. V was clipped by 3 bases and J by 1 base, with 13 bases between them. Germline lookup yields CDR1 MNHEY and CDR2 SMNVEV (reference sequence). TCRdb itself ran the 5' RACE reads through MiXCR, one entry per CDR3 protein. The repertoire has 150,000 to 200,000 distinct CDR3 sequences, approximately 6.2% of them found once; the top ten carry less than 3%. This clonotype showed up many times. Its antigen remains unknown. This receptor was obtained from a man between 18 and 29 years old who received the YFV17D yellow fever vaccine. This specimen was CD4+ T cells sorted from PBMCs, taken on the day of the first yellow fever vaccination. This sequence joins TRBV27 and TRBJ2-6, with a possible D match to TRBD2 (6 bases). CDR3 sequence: CASSFHARGSGANVLTF. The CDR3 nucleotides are TGTGCCAGCAGTTTTCATGCTCGGGGGTCTGGGGCCAACGTCCTGACTTTC. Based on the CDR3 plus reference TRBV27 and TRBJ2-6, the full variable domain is EAQVTQNPRYLITVTGKKLTVTCSQNMNHEYMSWYRQDPGLGLRQIYYSMNVEVTDKGDVPEGYKVSRKEKRNFPLILESPSPNQTSLYFCASSFHARGSGANVLTFGAGSRLTVL.